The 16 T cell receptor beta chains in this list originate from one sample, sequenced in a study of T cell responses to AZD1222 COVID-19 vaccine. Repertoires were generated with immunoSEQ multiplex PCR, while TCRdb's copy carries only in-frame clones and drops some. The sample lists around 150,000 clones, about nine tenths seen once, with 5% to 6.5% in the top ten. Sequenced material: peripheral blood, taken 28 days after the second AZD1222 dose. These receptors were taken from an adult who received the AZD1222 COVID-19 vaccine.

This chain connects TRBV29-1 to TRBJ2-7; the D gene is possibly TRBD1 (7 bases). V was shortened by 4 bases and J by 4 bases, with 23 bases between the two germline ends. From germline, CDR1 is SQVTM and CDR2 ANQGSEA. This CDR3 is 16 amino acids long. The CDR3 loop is CSVGSVGGGAGYEQYF. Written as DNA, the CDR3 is TGCAGCGTTGGTTCGGTAGGAGGGGGCGCAGGTTACGAGCAGTACTTC.

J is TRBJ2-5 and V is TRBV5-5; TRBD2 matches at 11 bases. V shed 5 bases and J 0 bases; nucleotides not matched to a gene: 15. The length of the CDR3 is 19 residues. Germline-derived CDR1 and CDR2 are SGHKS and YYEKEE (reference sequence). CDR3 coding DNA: TGTGCCAGCAGACTGGGGTCGAGACTAGCGGGGACGTACCAAGAGACCCAGTACTTC. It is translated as CASRLGSRLAGTYQETQYF.

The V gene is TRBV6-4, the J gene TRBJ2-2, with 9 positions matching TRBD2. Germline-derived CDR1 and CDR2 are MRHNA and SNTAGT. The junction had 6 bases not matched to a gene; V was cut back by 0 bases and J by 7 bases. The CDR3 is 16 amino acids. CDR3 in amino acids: CASSDSPSGTIGELFF. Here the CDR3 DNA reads TGTGCCAGCAGTGACTCCCCTAGCGGGACTATCGGGGAGCTGTTTTTT.

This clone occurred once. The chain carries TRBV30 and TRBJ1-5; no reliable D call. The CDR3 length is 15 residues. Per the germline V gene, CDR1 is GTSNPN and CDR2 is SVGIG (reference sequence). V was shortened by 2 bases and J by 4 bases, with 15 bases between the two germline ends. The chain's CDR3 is CAWSRSGQANQPQHF. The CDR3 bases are TGTGCCTGGAGTCGCTCCGGGCAGGCAAATCAGCCCCAGCATTTT.

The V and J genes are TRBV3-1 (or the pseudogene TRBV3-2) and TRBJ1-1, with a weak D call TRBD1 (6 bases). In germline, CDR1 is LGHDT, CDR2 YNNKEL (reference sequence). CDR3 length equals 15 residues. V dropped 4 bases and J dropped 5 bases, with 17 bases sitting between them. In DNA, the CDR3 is TGTGCCAGCAGCCCTTTACAGGGCATTGGGACTGAAGCTTTCTTT. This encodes CASSPLQGIGTEAFF.

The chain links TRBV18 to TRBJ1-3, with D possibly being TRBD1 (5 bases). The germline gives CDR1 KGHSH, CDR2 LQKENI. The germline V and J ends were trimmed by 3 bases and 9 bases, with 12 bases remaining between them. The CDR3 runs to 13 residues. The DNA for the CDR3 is TGTGCCAGCTCACCGGGACCAGGAGGCACCATATATTTT. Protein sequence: CASSPGPGGTIYF. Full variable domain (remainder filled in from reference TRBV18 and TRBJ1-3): NAGVMQNPRHLVRRRGQEARLRCSPMKGHSHVYWYRQLPEEGLKFMVYLQKENIIDESGMPKERFSAEFPKEGPSILRIQQVVRGDSAAYFCASSPGPGGTIYFGEGSWLTVV.

CDR3 sequence reads: CASRAISEGPSGNTIYF. CDR3 bases: TGTGCCAGTAGAGCGATTTCAGAGGGGCCCTCTGGAAACACCATATATTTT. The rearrangement joins TRBV19 to TRBJ1-3, with D possibly being TRBD1 (5 bases). This CDR3 comprises 17 residues. V lost 6 bases and J 0 bases, leaving 18 bases between the germline ends. Germline loops: CDR1 LNHDA, CDR2 SQIVND (reference sequence).

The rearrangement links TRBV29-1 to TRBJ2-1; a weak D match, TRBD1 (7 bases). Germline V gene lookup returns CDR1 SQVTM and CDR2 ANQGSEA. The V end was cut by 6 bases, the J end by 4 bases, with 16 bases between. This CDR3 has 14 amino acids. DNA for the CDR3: TGCAGCGTGCACAGGGGAGGAAGGTACAATGAGCAGTTCTTC. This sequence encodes CSVHRGGRYNEQFF.

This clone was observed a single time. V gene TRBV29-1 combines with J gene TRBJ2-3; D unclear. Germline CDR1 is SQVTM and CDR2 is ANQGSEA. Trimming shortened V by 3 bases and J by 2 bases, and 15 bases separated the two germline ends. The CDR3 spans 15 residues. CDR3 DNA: TGCAGCGTTGAGGAAGGCGGTCTCTTCACAGATACGCAGTATTTT. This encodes CSVEEGGLFTDTQYF.

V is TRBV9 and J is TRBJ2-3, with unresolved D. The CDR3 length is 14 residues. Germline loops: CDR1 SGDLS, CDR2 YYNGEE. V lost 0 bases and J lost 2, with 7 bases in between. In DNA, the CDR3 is TGTGCCAGCAGCGTAGCCCGGCACACAGATACGCAGTATTTT. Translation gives CASSVARHTDTQYF.

The DNA for the CDR3 is TGTGCCAGTAGTATGGGACAGGGCTGGGAGACCCAGTACTTC. It yields the protein CASSMGQGWETQYF. The rearrangement joins TRBV19 to TRBJ2-5, with 9 bases identical to TRBD1. Germline V CDR1 and CDR2: LNHDA, SQIVND (reference sequence). The CDR3 contains 14 residues. The V gene end was trimmed by 3 bases and the J gene end by 5 bases; junction bases not matched to a gene: 4. The full variable domain, with the rest looked up from reference TRBV19 and TRBJ2-5, is DGGITQSPKYLFRKEGQNVTLSCEQNLNHDAMYWYRQDPGQGLRLIYYSQIVNDFQKGDIAEGYSVSREKKESFPLTVTSAQKNPTAFYLCASSMGQGWETQYFGPGTRLLVL.

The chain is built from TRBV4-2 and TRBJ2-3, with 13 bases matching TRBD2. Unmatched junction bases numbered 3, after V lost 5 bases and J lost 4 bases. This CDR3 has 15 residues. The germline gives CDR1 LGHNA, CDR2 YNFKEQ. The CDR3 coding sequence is TGTGCCAGCAGCGGACTAGCGGGAGAGGCAGATACGCAGTATTTT. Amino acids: CASSGLAGEADTQYF.

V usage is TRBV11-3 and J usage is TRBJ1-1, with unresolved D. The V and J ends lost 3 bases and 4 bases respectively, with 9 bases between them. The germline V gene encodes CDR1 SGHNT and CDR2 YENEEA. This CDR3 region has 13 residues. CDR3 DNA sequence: TGTGCCAGCAGCTTCGGGGTGGGCACTGAAGCTTTCTTT. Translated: CASSFGVGTEAFF. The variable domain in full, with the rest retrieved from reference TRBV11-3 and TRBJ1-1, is EAGVVQSPRYKIIEKKQPVAFWCNPISGHNTLYWYLQNLGQGPELLIRYENEEAVDDSQLPKDRFSAERLKGVDSTLKIQPAELGDSAVYLCASSFGVGTEAFFGQGTRLTVV.

Here the CDR3 reads CASRLRGAQETQYF. The CDR3 bases are TGTGCCAGCAGGCTTAGAGGGGCCCAAGAGACCCAGTACTTC. The chain combines TRBV2 with TRBJ2-5; D may be TRBD1 or TRBD2 (5 bases each). Trimming stripped 6 bases from V and 1 base from J, with 12 bases between. This CDR3 region has 14 residues. The germline V gene encodes CDR1 SNHLY and CDR2 FYNNEI.

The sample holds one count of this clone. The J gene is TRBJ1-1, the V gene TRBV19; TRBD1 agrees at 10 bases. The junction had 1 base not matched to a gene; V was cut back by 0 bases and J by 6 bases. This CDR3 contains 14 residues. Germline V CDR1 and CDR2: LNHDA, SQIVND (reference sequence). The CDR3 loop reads CASSIDGQGAEAFF. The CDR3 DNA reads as TGTGCCAGTAGTATAGACGGACAGGGGGCTGAAGCTTTCTTT.

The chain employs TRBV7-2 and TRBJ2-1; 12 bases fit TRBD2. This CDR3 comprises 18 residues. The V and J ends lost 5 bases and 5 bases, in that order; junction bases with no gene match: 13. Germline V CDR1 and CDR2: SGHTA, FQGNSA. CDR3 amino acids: CASSRTSGGNPGDNEQFF. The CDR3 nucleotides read TGTGCCAGCAGCCGTACTAGCGGGGGGAACCCGGGGGACAATGAGCAGTTCTTC.